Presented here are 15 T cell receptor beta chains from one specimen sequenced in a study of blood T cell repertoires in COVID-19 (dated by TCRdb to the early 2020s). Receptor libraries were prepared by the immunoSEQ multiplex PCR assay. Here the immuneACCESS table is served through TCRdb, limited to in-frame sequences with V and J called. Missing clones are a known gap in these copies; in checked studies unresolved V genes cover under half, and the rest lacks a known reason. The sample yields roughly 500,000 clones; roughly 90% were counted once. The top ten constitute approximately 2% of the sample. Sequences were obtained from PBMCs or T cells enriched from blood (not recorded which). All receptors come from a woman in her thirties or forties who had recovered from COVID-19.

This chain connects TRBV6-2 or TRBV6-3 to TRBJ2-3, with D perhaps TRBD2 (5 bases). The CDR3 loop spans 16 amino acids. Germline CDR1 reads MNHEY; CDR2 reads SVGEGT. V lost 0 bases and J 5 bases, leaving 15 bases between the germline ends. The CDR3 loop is CASSYSTLAVGDTQYF. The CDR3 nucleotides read TGTGCCAGCAGTTACTCGACCCTAGCAGTGGGAGATACGCAGTATTTT.

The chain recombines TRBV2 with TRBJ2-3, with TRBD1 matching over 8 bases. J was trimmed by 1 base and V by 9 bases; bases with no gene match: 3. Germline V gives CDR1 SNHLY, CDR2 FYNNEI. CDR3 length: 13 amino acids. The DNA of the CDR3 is TGTGCCAGTGCAGGGGGCGGCACAGATACGCAGTATTTT. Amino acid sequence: CASAGGGTDTQYF.

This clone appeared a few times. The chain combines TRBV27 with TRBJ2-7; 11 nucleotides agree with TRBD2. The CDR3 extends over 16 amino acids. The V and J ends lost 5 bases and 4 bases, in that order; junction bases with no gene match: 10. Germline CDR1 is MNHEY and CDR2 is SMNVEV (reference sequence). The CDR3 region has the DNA TGTGCCAGCAGTATCATAGCGGGAGGGCTTGAATACGAGCAGTACTTC. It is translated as CASSIIAGGLEYEQYF.

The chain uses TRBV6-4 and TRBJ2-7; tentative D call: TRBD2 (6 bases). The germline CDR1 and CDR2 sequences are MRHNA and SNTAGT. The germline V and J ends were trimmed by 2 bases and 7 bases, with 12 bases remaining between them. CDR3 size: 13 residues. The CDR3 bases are TGTGCCAGCAGTGACGGAAACGGAGGGGAGCAGTACTTC. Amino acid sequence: CASSDGNGGEQYF.

As DNA, the CDR3 is TGTGCCAGCAGTTATGACGGGAGTCAGCCCCAGCATTTT. Translation gives CASSYDGSQPQHF. The V call is TRBV6-2 or TRBV6-3, the J call TRBJ1-5, with D hard to call. V was trimmed by 3 bases and J by 6 bases, leaving 9 bases between them. Germline lookup yields CDR1 MNHEY and CDR2 SVGEGT. There are 13 residues in the CDR3.

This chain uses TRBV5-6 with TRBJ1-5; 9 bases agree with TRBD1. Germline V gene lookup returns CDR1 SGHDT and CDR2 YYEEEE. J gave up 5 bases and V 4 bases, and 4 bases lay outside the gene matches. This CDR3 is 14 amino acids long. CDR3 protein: CASSRDRDYQPQHF. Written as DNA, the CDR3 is TGTGCCAGCAGCCGGGACAGGGACTATCAGCCCCAGCATTTT.

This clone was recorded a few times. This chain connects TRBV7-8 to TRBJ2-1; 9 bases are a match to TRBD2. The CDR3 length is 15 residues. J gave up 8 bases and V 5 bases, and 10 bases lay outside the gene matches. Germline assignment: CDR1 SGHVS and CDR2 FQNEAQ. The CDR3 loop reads CASSPGTSIFHEQFF. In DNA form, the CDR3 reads TGTGCCAGCAGCCCGGGGACTAGCATATTCCATGAGCAGTTCTTC.

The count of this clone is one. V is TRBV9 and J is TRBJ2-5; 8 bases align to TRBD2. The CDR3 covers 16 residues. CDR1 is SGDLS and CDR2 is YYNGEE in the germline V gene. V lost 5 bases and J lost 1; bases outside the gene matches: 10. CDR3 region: CASSGEGGRPQETQYF. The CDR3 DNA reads TGTGCCAGCAGTGGGGAGGGCGGGAGGCCCCAAGAGACCCAGTACTTC.

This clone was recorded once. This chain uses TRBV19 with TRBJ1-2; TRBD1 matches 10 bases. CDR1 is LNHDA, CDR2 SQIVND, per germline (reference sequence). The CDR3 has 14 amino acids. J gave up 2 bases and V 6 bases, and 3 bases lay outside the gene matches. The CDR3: CASRGTGENYGYTF. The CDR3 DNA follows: TGTGCCAGTAGAGGGACAGGGGAAAACTATGGCTACACCTTC.

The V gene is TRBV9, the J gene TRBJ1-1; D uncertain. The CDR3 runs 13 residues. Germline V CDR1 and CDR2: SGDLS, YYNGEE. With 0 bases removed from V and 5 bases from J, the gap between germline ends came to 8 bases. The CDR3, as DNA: TGTGCCAGCAGCGTAGACTTGTATACTGAAGCTTTCTTT. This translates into CASSVDLYTEAFF.

The CDR3 bases are TGTGCCAGCAGGGAAACGCTAGGGTGGGAGAGGACTGAAGCTTTCTTT. This encodes CASRETLGWERTEAFF. V gene TRBV6-1 combines with J gene TRBJ1-1, with D unclear. V lost 6 bases, J lost 5 bases, and 22 bases lay in between. The CDR3 runs 16 residues. Germline V CDR1 and CDR2: MNHNS, SASEGT.

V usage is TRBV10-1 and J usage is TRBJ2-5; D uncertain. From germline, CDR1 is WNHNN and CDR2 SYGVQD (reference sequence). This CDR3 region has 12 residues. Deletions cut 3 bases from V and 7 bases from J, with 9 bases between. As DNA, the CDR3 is TGCGCCAGCAGTGACCGGGTTGGGACCCAGTACTTC. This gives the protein CASSDRVGTQYF.

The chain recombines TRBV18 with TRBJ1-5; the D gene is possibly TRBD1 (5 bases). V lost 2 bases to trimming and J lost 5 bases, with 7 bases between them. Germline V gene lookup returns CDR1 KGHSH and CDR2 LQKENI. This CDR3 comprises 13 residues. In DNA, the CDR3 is TGTGCCAGCTCACCATCGGGGGATCAGCCCCAGCATTTT. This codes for CASSPSGDQPQHF.

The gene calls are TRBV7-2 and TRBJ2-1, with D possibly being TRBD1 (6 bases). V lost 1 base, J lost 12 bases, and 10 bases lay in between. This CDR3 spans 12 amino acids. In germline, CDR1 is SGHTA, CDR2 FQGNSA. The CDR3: CASSLGGQAQFF. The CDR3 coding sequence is TGTGCCAGCAGCTTAGGGGGACAAGCGCAGTTCTTC.

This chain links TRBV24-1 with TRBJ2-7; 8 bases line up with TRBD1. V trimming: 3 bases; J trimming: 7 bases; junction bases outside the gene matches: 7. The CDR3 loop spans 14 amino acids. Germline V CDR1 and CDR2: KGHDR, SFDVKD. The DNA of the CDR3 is TGTGCCACCAGTGATCCAGGGGGCGCGGGTGAGCAGTACTTC. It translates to CATSDPGGAGEQYF.